This T cell receptor (beta chain) appears in the sequencing data of a study of blood T cell repertoires in COVID-19. In the original processing: The assay estimated nucleated cells by amplifying reference gene primers. Method: immunoSEQ multiplex PCR; TCRdb's copy keeps in-frame clones and lacks some. The V and J calls and the clone size are those of that table, but D and trimming were determined from the DNA. The sample records roughly 80,000 clones, about 83% being singletons. Germline CDR1 and CDR2: KGHDR and SFDVKD. This CDR3 is 17 amino acids long. V was pared by 3 bases and J by 4 bases, with 7 bases of the junction left unmatched.

Sequencing input: peripheral blood. The chain joins TRBV24-1 to TRBJ2-3; 12 positions match TRBD2. The TCR originated in an elderly woman with acute or convalescent COVID-19. CDR3 DNA: TGTGCCACCAGTGATCCCCCTAGCGGGAGGGCTCCAGATACGCAGTATTTT. Translating it yields CATSDPPSGRAPDTQYF.